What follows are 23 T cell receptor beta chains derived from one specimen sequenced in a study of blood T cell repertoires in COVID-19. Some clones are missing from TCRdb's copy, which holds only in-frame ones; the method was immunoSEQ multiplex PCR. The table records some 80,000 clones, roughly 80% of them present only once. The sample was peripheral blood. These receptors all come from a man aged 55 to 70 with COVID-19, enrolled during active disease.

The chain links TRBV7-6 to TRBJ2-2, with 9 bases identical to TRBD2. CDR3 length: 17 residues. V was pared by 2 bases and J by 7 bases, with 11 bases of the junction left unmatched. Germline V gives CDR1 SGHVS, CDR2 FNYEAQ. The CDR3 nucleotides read TGTGCCAGCAGCTTACTGGCGGGGGGGCCAGAGGACGGGGAGCTGTTTTTT. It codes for CASSLLAGGPEDGELFF.

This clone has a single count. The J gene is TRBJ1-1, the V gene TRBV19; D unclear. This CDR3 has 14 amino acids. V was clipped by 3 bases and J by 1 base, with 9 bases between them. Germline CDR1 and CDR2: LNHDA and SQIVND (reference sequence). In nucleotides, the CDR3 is TGTGCCAGTAGTATCCAGGAGGGGAACACTGAAGCTTTCTTT. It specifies CASSIQEGNTEAFF.

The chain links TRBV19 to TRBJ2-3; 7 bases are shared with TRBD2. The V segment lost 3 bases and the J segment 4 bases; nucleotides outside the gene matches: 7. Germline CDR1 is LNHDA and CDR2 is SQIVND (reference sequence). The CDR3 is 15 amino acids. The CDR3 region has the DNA TGTGCCAGTAGTATTCGACTCACTAGCGCAGATACGCAGTATTTT. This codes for CASSIRLTSADTQYF.

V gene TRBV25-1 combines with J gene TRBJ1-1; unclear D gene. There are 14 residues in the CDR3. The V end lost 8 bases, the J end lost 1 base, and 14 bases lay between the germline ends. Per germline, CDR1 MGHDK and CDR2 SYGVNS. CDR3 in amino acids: CASGGAVGNTEAFF. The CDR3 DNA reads TGTGCCAGCGGCGGAGCGGTGGGGAACACTGAAGCTTTCTTT.

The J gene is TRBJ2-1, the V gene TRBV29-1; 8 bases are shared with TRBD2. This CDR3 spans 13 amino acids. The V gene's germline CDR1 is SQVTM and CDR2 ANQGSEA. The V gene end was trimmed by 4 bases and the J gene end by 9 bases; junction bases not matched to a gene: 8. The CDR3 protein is CSVGKREMGEQFF. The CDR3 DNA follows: TGCAGCGTTGGGAAGCGGGAGATGGGTGAGCAGTTCTTC.

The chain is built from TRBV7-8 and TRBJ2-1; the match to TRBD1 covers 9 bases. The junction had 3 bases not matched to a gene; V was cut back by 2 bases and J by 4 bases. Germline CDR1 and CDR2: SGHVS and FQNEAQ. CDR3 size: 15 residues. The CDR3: CASSLMGQGYNEQFF. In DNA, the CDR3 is TGTGCCAGCAGCTTAATGGGACAGGGATACAATGAGCAGTTCTTC.

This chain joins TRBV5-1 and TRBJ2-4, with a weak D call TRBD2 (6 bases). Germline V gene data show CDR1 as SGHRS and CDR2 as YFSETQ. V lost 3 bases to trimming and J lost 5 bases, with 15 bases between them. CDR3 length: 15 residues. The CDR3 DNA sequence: TGCGCCAGCAGCTCACTCGGGGGAACTGAAAACATTCAGTACTTC. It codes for CASSSLGGTENIQYF.

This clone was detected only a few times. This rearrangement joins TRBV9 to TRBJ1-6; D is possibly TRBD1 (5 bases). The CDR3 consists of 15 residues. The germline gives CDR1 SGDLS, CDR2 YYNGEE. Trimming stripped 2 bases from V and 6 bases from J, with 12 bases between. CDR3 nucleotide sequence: TGTGCCAGCAGCGTGGGGGACGGGGGTAATTCACCCCTCCACTTT. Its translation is CASSVGDGGNSPLHF. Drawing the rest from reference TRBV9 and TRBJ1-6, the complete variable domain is DSGVTQTPKHLITATGQRVTLRCSPRSGDLSVYWYQQSLDQGLQFLIQYYNGEERAKGNILERFSAQQFPDLHSELNLSSLELGDSALYFCASSVGDGGNSPLHFGNGTRLTVT.

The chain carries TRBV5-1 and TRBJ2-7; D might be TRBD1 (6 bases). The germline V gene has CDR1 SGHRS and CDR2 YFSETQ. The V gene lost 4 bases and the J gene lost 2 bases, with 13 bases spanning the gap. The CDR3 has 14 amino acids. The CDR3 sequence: CASSDGTPPYEQYF. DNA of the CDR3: TGCGCCAGCAGCGACGGGACACCACCCTACGAGCAGTACTTC.

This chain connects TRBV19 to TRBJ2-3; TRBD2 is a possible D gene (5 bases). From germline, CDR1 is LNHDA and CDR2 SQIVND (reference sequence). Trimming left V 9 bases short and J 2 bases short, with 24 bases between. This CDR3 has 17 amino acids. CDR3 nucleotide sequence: TGTGCCAGAACAAGCGGCCCCAAGCAAAATCCCACAGATACGCAGTATTTT. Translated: CARTSGPKQNPTDTQYF.

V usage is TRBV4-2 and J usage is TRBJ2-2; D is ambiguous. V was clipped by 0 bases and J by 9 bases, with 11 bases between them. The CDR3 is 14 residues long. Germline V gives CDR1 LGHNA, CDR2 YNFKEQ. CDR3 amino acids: CASSQDQVPRELFF. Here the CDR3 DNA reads TGTGCCAGCAGCCAAGATCAGGTGCCACGGGAGCTGTTTTTT.

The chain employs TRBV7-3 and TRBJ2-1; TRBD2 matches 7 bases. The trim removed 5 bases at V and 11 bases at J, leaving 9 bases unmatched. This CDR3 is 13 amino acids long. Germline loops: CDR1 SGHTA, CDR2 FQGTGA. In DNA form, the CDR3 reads TGTGCCAGCAGCCAAATCGGGCGGGAGAAGCAGTTCTTC. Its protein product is CASSQIGREKQFF.

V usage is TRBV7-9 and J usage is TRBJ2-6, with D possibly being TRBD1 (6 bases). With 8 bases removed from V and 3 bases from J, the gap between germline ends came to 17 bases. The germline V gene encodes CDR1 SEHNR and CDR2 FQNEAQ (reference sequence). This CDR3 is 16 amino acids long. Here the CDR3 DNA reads TGTGCCAGCCCAACCGCTCGCAGGGGTGGGGCCAACGTCCTGACTTTC. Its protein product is CASPTARRGGANVLTF.

This CDR3 reads CATSDLASGGRGPDTQYF. The CDR3 DNA follows: TGTGCCACCAGTGATTTGGCTAGCGGGGGGAGAGGCCCAGATACGCAGTATTTT. The chain has TRBV24-1 and TRBJ2-3, with 11 bases fitting TRBD2. V lost 0 bases to trimming and J lost 4 bases; unmatched junction nucleotides: 8. This CDR3 is built from 18 residues. The germline CDR1 and CDR2 sequences are KGHDR and SFDVKD.

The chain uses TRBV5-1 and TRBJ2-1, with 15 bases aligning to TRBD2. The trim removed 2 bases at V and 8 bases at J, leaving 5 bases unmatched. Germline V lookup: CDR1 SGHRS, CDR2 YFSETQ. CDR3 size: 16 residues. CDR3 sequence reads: CASSFGLAGGRDEQFF. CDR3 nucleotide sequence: TGCGCCAGCAGCTTCGGACTAGCGGGAGGGCGGGATGAGCAGTTCTTC.

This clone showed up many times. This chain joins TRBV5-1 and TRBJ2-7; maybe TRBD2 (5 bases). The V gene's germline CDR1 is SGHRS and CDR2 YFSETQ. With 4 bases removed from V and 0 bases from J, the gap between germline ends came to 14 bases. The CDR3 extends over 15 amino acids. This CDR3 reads CASSLNVGSSYEQYF. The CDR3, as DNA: TGCGCCAGCAGCCTAAACGTTGGGAGCTCCTACGAGCAGTACTTC.

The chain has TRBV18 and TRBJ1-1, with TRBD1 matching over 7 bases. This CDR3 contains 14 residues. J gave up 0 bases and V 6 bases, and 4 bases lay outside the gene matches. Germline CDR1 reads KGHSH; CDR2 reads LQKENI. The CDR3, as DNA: TGTGCCAGCTCCCGGGACAGCCTGAACACTGAAGCTTTCTTT. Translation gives CASSRDSLNTEAFF.

The CDR3 bases are TGTGCCAGCAGTGACCCAGGGAGGATTGGGGAGCAGTACTTC. This codes for CASSDPGRIGEQYF. The chain carries TRBV25-1 and TRBJ2-7; D is perhaps TRBD2 (6 bases). The CDR3 runs 14 residues. Germline V CDR1 and CDR2: MGHDK, SYGVNS. V was cut by 3 bases and J by 7 bases, with 16 bases left in between.

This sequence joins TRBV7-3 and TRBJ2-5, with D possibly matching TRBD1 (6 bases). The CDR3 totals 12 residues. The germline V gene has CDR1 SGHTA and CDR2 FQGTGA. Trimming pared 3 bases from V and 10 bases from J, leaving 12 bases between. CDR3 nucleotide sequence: TGTGCCAGCAGCTTTAGGCAGGGGATCCAGTACTTC. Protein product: CASSFRQGIQYF.

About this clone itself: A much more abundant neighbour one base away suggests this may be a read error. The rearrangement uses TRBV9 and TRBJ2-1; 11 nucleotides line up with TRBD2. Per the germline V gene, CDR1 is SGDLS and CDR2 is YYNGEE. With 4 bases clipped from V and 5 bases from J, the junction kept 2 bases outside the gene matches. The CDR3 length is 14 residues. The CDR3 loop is CASSPTSGDNEQFF. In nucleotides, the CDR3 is TGTGCCAGCAGCCCGACTAGCGGGGACAATGAGCAGTTCTTC.

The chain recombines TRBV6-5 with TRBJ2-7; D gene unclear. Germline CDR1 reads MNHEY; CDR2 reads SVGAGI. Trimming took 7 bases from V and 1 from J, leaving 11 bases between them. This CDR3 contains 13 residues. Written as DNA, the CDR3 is TGTGCCAGCACCAAGACTGCTTCCTACGAGCAGTACTTC. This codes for CASTKTASYEQYF.

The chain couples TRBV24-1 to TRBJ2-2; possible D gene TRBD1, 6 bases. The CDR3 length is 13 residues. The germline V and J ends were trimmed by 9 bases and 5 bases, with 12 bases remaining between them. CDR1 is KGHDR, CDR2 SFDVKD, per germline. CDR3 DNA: TGTGCCACCGGCCAACAGGGAACCGGGGAGCTGTTTTTT. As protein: CATGQQGTGELFF.

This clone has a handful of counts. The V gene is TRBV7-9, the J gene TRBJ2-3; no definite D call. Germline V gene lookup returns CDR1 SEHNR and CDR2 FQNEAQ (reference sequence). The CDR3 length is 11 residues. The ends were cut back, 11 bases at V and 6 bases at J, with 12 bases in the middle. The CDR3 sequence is CAPADSDTQYF. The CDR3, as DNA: TGTGCCCCTGCAGACTCTGATACGCAGTATTTT.